The text below deals with one T cell receptor (beta chain). Compared with the rest of its sample, this clone is medium-sized (0.01 to 0.1%). The antigen it binds to is not known. Base qualities are not at hand, and no much larger clone is one base apart. Library preparation was by the immunoSEQ multiplex PCR assay. Deep sequencing of rearranged TCR beta loci, alongside multiparametric flow cytometry, was used to profile T cell repertoires. Entries here come from immuneACCESS through TCRdb and include only in-frame sequences with V and J called. Some clones fail to appear in such tables; in the studies checked, an unresolved V gene covers under half of the shortfall, and the cause of the remainder is unknown. The sample table records 24,000 or so clones; more than 80% of these occur just once. Roughly 24% of the sample belongs to the ten largest clones. This sample stems from a study of lymphopenia after photon versus proton radiotherapy (dated by TCRdb to about 2019). Describing the broader study: Photon and proton radiation therapy were compared by the study for their immunological effects in patients with gastrointestinal tumors who developed high-grade lymphopenia. The roughly 20 patients in the cohort had gastrointestinal tumors, were treated with either photon or proton therapy, and subsequently developed lymphopenia. The study aimed to characterize how the two radiation modalities differ in their impact on the immune system.

On the study overall, not on this receptor specifically: After the lymphocyte count nadir, photon-treated repertoires showed oligoclonal expansion, especially of CD8+ Temra cells, which drove the drop in diversity. The authors looked at the survival association only in patients who died, and they framed better survival with proton therapy as a possibility rather than a demonstrated result. During treatment, patients who received photon therapy lost naive T cells and TCR diversity and gained effector/memory populations, whereas patients who received proton therapy remained relatively stable. Across the cohort, a larger post-nadir drop in TCR diversity was inversely correlated with overall survival time among patients who died.

V is shortened by 3 bases, J by 1 base, and the region joining them spans 15 bases. The CDR3 spans 16 residues, from the cysteine through the phenylalanine. Here the CDR3 DNA is all that survives: 48 bases in frame from base 1. CDR1 and CDR2 are drawn from the germline V gene: KGHSH, LQKENI. Sequenced material: peripheral blood, taken from a patient treated with photon-based radiotherapy. The chain couples TRBV18 to TRBJ1-2; the D segment could be TRBD1, given 5 matching bases. The receptor comes from a man aged 35 to 55 with gastric cancer. The CDR3 region reads CASSPLWGGDNYGYTF. The DNA reads as follows: TGTGCCAGCTCACCCCTCTGGGGAGGGGATAACTATGGCTACACCTTC. Reference TRBV18 and TRBJ1-2 proteins supply the regions before and after the CDR3; the full variable domain is: NAGVMQNPRHLVRRRGQEARLRCSPMKGHSHVYWYRQLPEEGLKFMVYLQKENIIDESGMPKERFSAEFPKEGPSILRIQQVVRGDSAAYFCASSPLWGGDNYGYTFGSGTRLTVV.